The TCR beta chain described here comes from a study of cytomegalovirus exposure and HLA in healthy donors (dated 2017 in TCRdb). For the wider study: An earlier analysis of around 600 of the donors reported roughly 270 Gb of sequence data and 117 million unique TCR beta sequences from about 200 million T cells. Typing coverage varied by locus: 629-630 donors for A, B, C, DRB1 and DQB1; 522 for DQA1; around 610 for DPA1; around 450 for DPB1. The genetic ancestry cluster associated with self-reported Caucasian donors included roughly 84% of the roughly 410 genotyped donors. An early release that covered fewer than 750 HLA-typed donors contained 250 to 350 gigabases of sequencing data and 65 million to 100 million unique TCR sequences. The study aimed to test whether cataloging public T cell receptors could reveal signatures of past pathogen exposure. To predict cytomegalovirus infection status, the study brought together high-throughput TCR immunosequencing, statistical association of individual TCRs with disease status, and machine learning. Donor age, sex, ethnicity and CMV serostatus were compiled alongside the repertoire data. All discovery cohort repertoires had been generated using a single sequencing platform. A later analysis re-examined previously published TCR beta repertoires from about 670 donors and added high-resolution HLA genotyping to investigate patterns of TCR occurrence. Among roughly 400 genotyped donors of the cohort, an average of roughly 230,000 unique TCR beta nucleotide sequences was sequenced per donor, of which about 18% were non-productive. A few DR-DQ haplotypes were handled as single units for association and clustering because linkage in the cohort was strong. Along with the approximately 620-subject first cohort, a separate validation cohort of over a hundred different subjects was used. A later genetic analysis used genome-wide SNP genotypes for about 65% of the 666 donors, treating that subset as a discovery cohort. The later analysis used no new phenotypic data to find candidate immune exposures, relying instead on TCR beta sequences and their occurrence across donors. An earlier analysis of some 500 of the donors used high-throughput TCR beta sequencing to judge whether each TCR beta V gene segment behaved as functional or pseudogenic. HLA typing covered class I and class II loci at four-digit resolution. The T cell repertoires of under 700 subjects were profiled by immunosequencing and related to cytomegalovirus serostatus. General conclusions and limits of the study: In the study, 164 TCR beta chains were listed as associated with cytomegalovirus. V-gene and J-gene trimming of TCR beta chains was associated with a missense DCLRE1C variant in a later genetic analysis, and the association was replicated in an independent cohort. Linkage disequilibrium might explain the correlated functional status among segregating V segments, but an unknown experimental factor could not be excluded. The sequencing pipeline was judged likely to have produced a cluster of highly shared sequence variants as a technical artifact. A further reported finding was that TCR beta sequences accurately predicted the HLA-A and HLA-B alleles for most subjects in the first cohort. For the cohort, immune exposure information was limited to CMV serostatus. In both the original and validation cohorts, the classifier was reported to diagnose cytomegalovirus status with high specificity and sensitivity. Three of the identified cytomegalovirus-associated TCR beta chains were confirmed in vitro to be specific for cytomegalovirus antigens. According to a later analysis, most CMV-associated TCR beta chains appeared to be HLA-restricted, and the HLA associations seemed to be driven largely by CMV exposure. In an earlier analysis of a few hundred of the donors, most TCR beta V segments were observed in productive rearrangements about 87% or about 30% of the time, broadly matching IMGT annotations. When HLA alleles, especially DR and DQ, strongly co-occurred, attributing TCR associations to individual alleles was difficult. Sequencing depth was assumed to be roughly uniform across donors in the presence/absence analyses, though that assumption may not hold. The authors suggested that the approach could potentially be generalized to other disease states and immunological phenotypes. The 87-base-pair reads could not distinguish some IMGT-functional V segments, including TRBV6-2 and TRBV6-3, so those segments were excluded. A later analysis reported that several top co-occurrence clusters appeared linked to parvovirus B19, influenza, CMV and Epstein-Barr virus. Because counts were too low, about 18 rarely observed V segments, including chromosome 9 orphons, were excluded from the earlier analysis of a few hundred of the donors. Most TCR sequences were seen in very few donors, while some public TCRs were found in many individuals. In a later analysis, HLA-associated TCR beta chains were found to be more clonally expanded and to have lower generation probabilities than equally common non-associated chains. At a false discovery rate of 0.05, a later analysis linked around 15,000 TCR beta sequences to specific HLA alleles. Because HLA typing was missing for some donors at each locus, association tests included only the typed subset. A later analysis found that TCR association rates varied across HLA loci, with DRB1 alleles showing the most associated TCRs and HLA-C alleles the fewest. In this cohort, only TCR beta chains were sequenced, and detectable features were limited by the absence of alpha or paired-chain data. According to a later genetic analysis, donors in an Asian-associated ancestry cluster had fewer N-insertions in productive TCRs than the approximately 670-donor mean.

This clone was counted once. Its antigen is still unknown. No base quality values were provided; no much bigger clone lies one nucleotide off. Including the terminal cysteine and phenylalanine, the CDR3 comprises 16 residues. Only the CDR3 region is kept as DNA, spanning 48 bases read in frame from base 1. The junction shows trimming of 0 bases on V and 5 bases on J, plus 16 bases between the germline ends. The germline V gene (reference sequence) gives CDR1 as SGHNT and CDR2 as YYREEE. The cohort was made up of 666 healthy bone marrow donors. All cohort members were sampled while nominally healthy, although unrecorded immune exposures were likely present. The donor was CMV seropositive and belonged to the group of more than 250 seropositive cohort members. A peripheral blood sample was collected from each donor, and TCR beta sequencing was performed on peripheral blood mononuclear cells. The Qiagen DNeasy Blood Extraction Kit was used to extract genomic DNA from the blood cell samples.

The library was built by means of the immunoSEQ multiplex PCR assay. The multiplex PCR relied on a mix of 60 forward primers for TCR Vbeta segments and 13 reverse primers for TCR Jbeta segments. Amplification of the CDR3 region of rearranged TCR beta genes was performed with a multiplex PCR assay on genomic DNA. On the Illumina HiSeq System, the amplified TCR beta libraries were sequenced as 87-base-pair reads. In the source study's methods: A later analysis counted about 82 million unique TCR beta chains across the 550 to 800 repertoires, and 10 million to 11 million of these chains were shared by at least two donors. To remove PCR and sequencing errors, raw reads were error-corrected and collapsed into unique sequences using a nearest-neighbor algorithm that merged closely related sequences. Alignment of CDR3 sequences to IMGT reference sequences was used to assign V, D and J gene segments. For a sequence to be retained, at least a six-nucleotide match to both a V gene segment and a J gene segment was required. Rearrangements were called productive when the CDR3 lacked stop codons and stayed in frame with V and J; all others were non-productive. CDR3 was defined by IMGT convention, running from the second conserved V-encoded cysteine to the conserved J-encoded phenylalanine. Sequences without an unambiguous match to a single V gene segment were excluded from the earlier analysis of approximately 560 of the donors. In an earlier analysis of approximately 550 of the donors, V segments were called functional above 56.7% productive rearrangements and were called segregating when the between-donor standard deviation exceeded 5%. A statistical classification framework was built for diagnosing cytomegalovirus status from the catalog of TCR beta chain sequences. In a later analysis, V and J genes were assigned by comparing TCR nucleotide sequences against IMGT/GENE-DB human TR gene sequences. The TCRdist pipeline was used in a later analysis to assign CDR3 sequences and most-parsimonious VDJ recombination scenarios. In a later analysis, each TCR beta chain was defined by its CDR3 amino acid sequence together with its V-gene family, and reads lacking a unique V-gene family were excluded. As a way to deal with suspected cross-contamination and a sequencing artifact, a later analysis dropped over 550 nucleotide sequences that were highly shared and had low generation probability. A later analysis calculated a clonal expansion index for each public chain from normalized within-repertoire ranks of inferred template counts. Generation probabilities in a later analysis came from a VDJ recombination model fitted to out-of-frame rearrangements, and those results were checked against IGoR. In a later analysis, TCR-TCR, TCR-HLA and TCR-CMV co-occurrence was scored with hypergeometric tests, and a repertoire-size bias correction was applied to TCR pairs. A later analysis estimated false discovery rates by permuting HLA or CMV assignments 20 times. A later analysis grouped co-occurring TCRs with DBSCAN, adding TCRdist sequence similarity when clustering within HLA-allele-positive subsets. Repertoires with fewer than 30,000 or more than 120,000 public chains, plus five repertoires with anomalous nucleotide sharing, were excluded from co-occurrence clustering. Here the immuneACCESS table is served through TCRdb, limited to in-frame sequences with V and J called. Missing clones are a known gap in these copies; in checked studies unresolved V genes cover under half, and the rest lacks a known reason. That table gives V, J and clone size, and the DNA gave D and trimming. The sample has some 170,000 clones on record, around 86% of them singletons. The biggest ten clones account for roughly 4% of the sample.

The source is a man aged 50 or older in good health and CMV-seropositive. Input material: PBMCs. Here the chain combines TRBV5-4 and TRBJ2-3; D gene: possibly TRBD1, on 6 matching bases. CDR3 sequence: CASSLDLPGRGDTQYF. The DNA sequence is as follows: TGTGCCAGCAGCTTGGACCTCCCAGGCAGGGGAGATACGCAGTATTTT. The CDR3, completed at both ends by the reference TRBV5-4 and TRBJ2-3 genes, gives the full variable domain ETGVTQSPTHLIKTRGQQVTLRCSSQSGHNTVSWYQQALGQGPQFIFQYYREEENGRGNFPPRFSGLQFPNYSSELNVNALELDDSALYLCASSLDLPGRGDTQYFGPGTRLTVL.